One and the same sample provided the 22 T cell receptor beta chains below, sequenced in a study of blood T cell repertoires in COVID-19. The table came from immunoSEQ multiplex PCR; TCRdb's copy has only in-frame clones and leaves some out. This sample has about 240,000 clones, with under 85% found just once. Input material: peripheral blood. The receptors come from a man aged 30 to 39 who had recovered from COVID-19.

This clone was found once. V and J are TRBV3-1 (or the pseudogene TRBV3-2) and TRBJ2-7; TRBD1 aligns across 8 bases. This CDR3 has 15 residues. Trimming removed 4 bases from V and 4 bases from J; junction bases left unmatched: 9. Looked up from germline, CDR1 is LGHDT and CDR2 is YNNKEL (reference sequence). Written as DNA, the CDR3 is TGTGCCAGCAGCCCCGAGAGGACAGGGAGGTACGAGCAGTACTTC. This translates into CASSPERTGRYEQYF.

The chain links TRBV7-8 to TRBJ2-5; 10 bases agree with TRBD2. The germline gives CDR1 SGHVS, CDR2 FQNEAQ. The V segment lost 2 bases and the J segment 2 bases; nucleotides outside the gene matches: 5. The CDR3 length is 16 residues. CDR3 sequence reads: CASSLRRLAGQETQYF. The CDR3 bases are TGTGCCAGCAGCTTACGCAGACTAGCGGGTCAAGAGACCCAGTACTTC. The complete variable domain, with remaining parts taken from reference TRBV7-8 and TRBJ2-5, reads GAGVSQSPRYKVAKRGQDVALRCDPISGHVSLFWYQQALGQGPEFLTYFQNEAQLDKSGLPSDRFFAERPEGSVSTLKIQRTQQEDSAVYLCASSLRRLAGQETQYFGPGTRLLVL.

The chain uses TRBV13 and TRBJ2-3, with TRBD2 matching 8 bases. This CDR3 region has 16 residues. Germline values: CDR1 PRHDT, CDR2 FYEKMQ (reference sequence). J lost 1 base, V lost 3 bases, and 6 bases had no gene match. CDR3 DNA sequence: TGTGCCAGCAGCTTGGCCCTCGGGGGGGGCACAGATACGCAGTATTTT. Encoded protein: CASSLALGGGTDTQYF.

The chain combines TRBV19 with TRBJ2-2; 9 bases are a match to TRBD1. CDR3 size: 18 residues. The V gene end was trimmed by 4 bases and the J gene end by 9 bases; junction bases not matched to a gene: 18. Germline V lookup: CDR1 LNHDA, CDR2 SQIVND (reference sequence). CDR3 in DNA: TGTGCCAGTAGTACAAAGGGGACAGGGCATTCGGTATCCCGGGAGCTGTTTTTT. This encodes CASSTKGTGHSVSRELFF.

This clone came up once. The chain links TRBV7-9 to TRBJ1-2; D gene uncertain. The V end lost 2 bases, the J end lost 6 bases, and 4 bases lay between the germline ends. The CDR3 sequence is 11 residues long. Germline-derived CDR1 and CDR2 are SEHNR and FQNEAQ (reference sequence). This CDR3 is CASSLYNGYTF. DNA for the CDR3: TGTGCCAGCAGCTTATATAATGGCTACACCTTC.

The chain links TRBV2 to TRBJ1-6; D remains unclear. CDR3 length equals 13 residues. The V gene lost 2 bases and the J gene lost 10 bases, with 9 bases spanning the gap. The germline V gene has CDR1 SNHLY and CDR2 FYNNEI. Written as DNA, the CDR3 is TGTGCCAGCAGTGAAACTATCTTCTCACCCCTCCACTTT. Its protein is CASSETIFSPLHF.

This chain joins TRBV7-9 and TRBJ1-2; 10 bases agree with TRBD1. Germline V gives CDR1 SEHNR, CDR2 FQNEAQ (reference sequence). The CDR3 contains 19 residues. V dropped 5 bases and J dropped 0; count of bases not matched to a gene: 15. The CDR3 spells CASSGYDRGLYYANYGYTF. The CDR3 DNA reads TGTGCCAGCAGCGGATACGACAGGGGGCTATATTATGCTAACTATGGCTACACCTTC.

CDR3 residues: CASSVQRGNNEQFF. As DNA, the CDR3 is TGCGCCAGCAGTGTCCAGCGGGGGAACAATGAGCAGTTCTTC. This chain joins TRBV10-2 and TRBJ2-1, with 8 bases matching TRBD2. The J segment lost 5 bases and the V segment lost 4 bases, leaving 4 bases of the junction unmatched. CDR1 is WSHSY, CDR2 SAAADI, per germline. The CDR3 loop spans 14 amino acids.

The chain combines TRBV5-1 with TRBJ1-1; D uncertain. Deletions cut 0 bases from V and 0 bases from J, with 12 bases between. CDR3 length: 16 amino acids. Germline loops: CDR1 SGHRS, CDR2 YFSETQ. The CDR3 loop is CASSLAGNLVNTEAFF. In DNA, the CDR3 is TGCGCCAGCAGCTTGGCGGGGAACTTGGTGAACACTGAAGCTTTCTTT.

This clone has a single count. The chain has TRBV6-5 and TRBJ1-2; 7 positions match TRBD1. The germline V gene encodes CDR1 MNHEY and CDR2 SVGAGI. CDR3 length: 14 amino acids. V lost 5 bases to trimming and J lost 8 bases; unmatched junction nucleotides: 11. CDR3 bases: TGTGCCAGCAGTAAATCGAACAGGGGTAGGGGCTACACCTTC. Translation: CASSKSNRGRGYTF.

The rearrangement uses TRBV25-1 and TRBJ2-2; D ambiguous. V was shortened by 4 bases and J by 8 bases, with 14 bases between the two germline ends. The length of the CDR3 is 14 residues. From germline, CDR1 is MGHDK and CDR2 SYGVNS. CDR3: CASSAWALAGELFF. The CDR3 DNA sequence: TGTGCCAGCAGTGCCTGGGCGCTTGCTGGGGAGCTGTTTTTT.

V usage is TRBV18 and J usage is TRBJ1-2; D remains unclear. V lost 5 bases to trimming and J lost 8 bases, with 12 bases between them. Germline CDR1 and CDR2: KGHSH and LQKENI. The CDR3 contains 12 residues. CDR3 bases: TGTGCCAGCTCATATAATACGGGAGGCTACACCTTC. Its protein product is CASSYNTGGYTF.

CDR3 sequence: CASSNDGGAEAFF. The CDR3 region has the DNA TGTGCCAGCTCTAACGACGGGGGAGCTGAAGCTTTCTTT. V usage is TRBV18 and J usage is TRBJ1-1, with a tentative D call TRBD1 (5 bases). CDR3 size: 13 residues. V lost 6 bases to trimming and J lost 6 bases, with 14 bases between them. Per germline, CDR1 KGHSH and CDR2 LQKENI.

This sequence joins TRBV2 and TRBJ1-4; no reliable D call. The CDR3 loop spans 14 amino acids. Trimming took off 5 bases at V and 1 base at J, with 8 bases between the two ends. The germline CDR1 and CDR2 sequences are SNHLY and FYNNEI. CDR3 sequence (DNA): TGTGCCAGCAGTTACAAACGAACTAATGAAAAACTGTTTTTT. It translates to CASSYKRTNEKLFF.

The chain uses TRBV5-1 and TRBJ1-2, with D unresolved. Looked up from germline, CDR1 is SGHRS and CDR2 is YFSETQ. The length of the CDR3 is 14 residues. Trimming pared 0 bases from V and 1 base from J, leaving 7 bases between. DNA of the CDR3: TGCGCCAGCAGCTTGGGGCAGATTAACTATGGCTACACCTTC. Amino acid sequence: CASSLGQINYGYTF.

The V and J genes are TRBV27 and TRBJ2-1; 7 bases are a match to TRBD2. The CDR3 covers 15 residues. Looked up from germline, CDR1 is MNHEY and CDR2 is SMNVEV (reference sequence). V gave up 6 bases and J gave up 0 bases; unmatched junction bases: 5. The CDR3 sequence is CASRASGGSYNEQFF. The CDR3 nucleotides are TGTGCCAGCAGAGCTAGCGGTGGCTCCTACAATGAGCAGTTCTTC.

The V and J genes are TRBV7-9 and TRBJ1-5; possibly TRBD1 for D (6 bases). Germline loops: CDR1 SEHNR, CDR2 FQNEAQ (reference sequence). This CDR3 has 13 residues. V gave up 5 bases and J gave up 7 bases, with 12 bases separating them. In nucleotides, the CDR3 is TGTGCCAGCAGCCCGGGGGGCCCGCAGCCCCAGCATTTT. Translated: CASSPGGPQPQHF.

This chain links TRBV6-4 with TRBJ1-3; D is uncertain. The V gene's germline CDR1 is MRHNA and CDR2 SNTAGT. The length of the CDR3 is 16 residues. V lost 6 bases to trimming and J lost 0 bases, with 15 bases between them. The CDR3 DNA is TGTGCCAGCAGCCACCCTGGGAGCGCCTCTGGAAACACCATATATTTT. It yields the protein CASSHPGSASGNTIYF.

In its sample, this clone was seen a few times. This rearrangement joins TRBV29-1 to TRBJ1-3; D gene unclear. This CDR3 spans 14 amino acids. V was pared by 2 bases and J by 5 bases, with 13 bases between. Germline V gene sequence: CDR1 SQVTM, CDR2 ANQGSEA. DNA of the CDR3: TGCAGCGTTGAATCGGGCGGAGGGAGAAACACCATATATTTT. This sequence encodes CSVESGGGRNTIYF.

The CDR3 region is CASISDRGIYEQYF. CDR3 DNA sequence: TGTGCCAGCATCTCGGACAGGGGCATTTACGAGCAGTACTTC. This chain joins TRBV6-5 and TRBJ2-7, with 9 nucleotides matching TRBD1. Looked up from germline, CDR1 is MNHEY and CDR2 is SVGAGI. Germline trimming cut 7 bases from V and 4 bases from J; bases unmatched to any gene: 8. This CDR3 contains 14 residues.

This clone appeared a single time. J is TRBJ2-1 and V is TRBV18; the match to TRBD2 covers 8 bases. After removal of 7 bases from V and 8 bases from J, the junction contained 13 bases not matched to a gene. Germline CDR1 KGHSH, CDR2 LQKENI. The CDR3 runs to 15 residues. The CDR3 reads CASLPGLEIFDEQFF. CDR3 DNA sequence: TGTGCCAGCTTGCCGGGACTAGAAATATTCGATGAGCAGTTCTTC.

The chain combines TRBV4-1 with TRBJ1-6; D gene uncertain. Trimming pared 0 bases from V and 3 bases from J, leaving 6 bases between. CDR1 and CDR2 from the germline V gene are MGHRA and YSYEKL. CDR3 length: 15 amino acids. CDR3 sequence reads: CASSQDGDYNSPLHF. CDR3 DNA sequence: TGCGCCAGCAGCCAAGACGGGGACTATAATTCACCCCTCCACTTT.